This passage covers 30 T cell receptor beta chains from one sample sequenced in a study of T-cell reconstitution after alpha-beta-depleted transplantation in children. Preparation of the TCRbeta library involved a method that used unique molecular identifiers. From the PCR reads, TCRdb called clonotypes with MiXCR, one entry per CDR3 protein. The sample holds about 980,000 distinct CDR3 sequences, 25% to 30% seen once. The material sequenced was PBMCs, mostly from graft donor cells, taken 360 days after TCRalphabeta/CD19-depleted stem cell transplant. The receptors here all came from a boy less than two years old who had a stem cell transplant for SCID, so the T cells may come from the graft donor.

This rearrangement joins TRBV4-2 to TRBJ2-5; TRBD1 agrees at 7 bases. Trimming took 1 base from V and 3 from J; bases not matched to a gene: 5. The CDR3 is made up of 15 amino acids. From germline, CDR1 is LGHNA and CDR2 YNFKEQ. CDR3 amino acids: CASSQVAGGEETQYF. The CDR3 DNA sequence: TGTGCCAGCAGCCAAGTGGCAGGGGGAGAAGAGACCCAGTACTTC.

The V and J genes are TRBV5-1 and TRBJ1-4, with D perhaps matching TRBD1 (5 bases). Trimming took off 2 bases at V and 7 bases at J, with 9 bases between the two ends. The CDR3 totals 13 residues. The V gene's germline CDR1 is SGHRS and CDR2 YFSETQ. The CDR3 sequence: CASSFRAGEKLFF. The CDR3 coding sequence is TGCGCCAGCAGCTTCAGGGCGGGTGAAAAACTGTTTTTT.

This clonotype was counted many times. The rearrangement joins TRBV29-1 to TRBJ2-7; 9 bases agree with TRBD1. The CDR3 runs to 16 residues. V dropped 3 bases and J dropped 1; count of bases not matched to a gene: 10. CDR1 SQVTM and CDR2 ANQGSEA come from the germline V gene. The CDR3 protein is CSVETYRGRESYEQYF. CDR3 nucleotide sequence: TGCAGCGTTGAGACGTACAGGGGGCGAGAATCCTACGAGCAGTACTTC.

This clonotype was seen more than once but under ten times. The rearrangement joins TRBV7-2 to TRBJ2-1; weak D call: TRBD1 (5 bases). Germline V gives CDR1 SGHTA, CDR2 FQGNSA. The V and J ends lost 4 bases and 7 bases respectively, with 17 bases between them. The CDR3 consists of 15 residues. This CDR3 is CASSWVWGLLNEQFF. The CDR3 nucleotides read TGTGCCAGCAGCTGGGTTTGGGGCCTTTTAAATGAGCAGTTCTTC.

The chain links TRBV20-1 to TRBJ1-1; 7 bases line up with TRBD1. Trimming cost V 4 bases and J 8 bases; bases outside gene matches: 7. Germline CDR1 and CDR2: DFQATT and SNEGSKA (reference sequence). This CDR3 is 12 amino acids long. CDR3 DNA sequence: TGCAGTGCTACGACAGGGTTGGGCGAAGCTTTCTTT. Translated: CSATTGLGEAFF.

The chain joins TRBV5-4 to TRBJ1-5; TRBD1 matches 10 bases. Germline assignment: CDR1 SGHNT and CDR2 YYREEE (reference sequence). Trimming cost V 1 base and J 1 base; bases outside gene matches: 11. This CDR3 contains 19 residues. The CDR3 DNA sequence: TGTGCCAGCAGCTTGAGGCCCGGGACAGGGGTCGGCAGCAATCAGCCCCAGCATTTT. Translation gives CASSLRPGTGVGSNQPQHF.

The V call is TRBV5-1, the J call TRBJ2-7; 7 bases fit TRBD1. Unmatched junction bases numbered 7, after V lost 0 bases and J lost 4 bases. The germline gives CDR1 SGHRS, CDR2 YFSETQ. CDR3 length: 15 residues. For the CDR3, the DNA is TGCGCCAGCAGCTTGGATACCGGGACAGCATACGAGCAGTACTTC. It yields the protein CASSLDTGTAYEQYF.

The chain combines TRBV12-3 or TRBV12-4 with TRBJ2-3; TRBD2 matches 9 bases. The CDR3 has 15 amino acids. Losses at the gene ends were 6 bases for V and 10 bases for J; bases not matched to a gene: 14. CDR3 amino acids: CASRPWGTAGGAQYF. CDR3 sequence (DNA): TGTGCCAGCAGGCCTTGGGGGACCGCGGGGGGGGCGCAGTATTTT.

This clonotype was counted only a few times. The chain uses TRBV5-1 and TRBJ2-2, with 10 bases fitting TRBD2. Germline CDR1 SGHRS, CDR2 YFSETQ. The CDR3 length is 16 residues. V trimming: 4 bases; J trimming: 7 bases; junction bases outside the gene matches: 10. CDR3 loop: CASSPLQRGGYGELFF. The CDR3, as DNA: TGCGCCAGCAGCCCCCTTCAGCGGGGGGGCTACGGGGAGCTGTTTTTT.

The chain joins TRBV28 to TRBJ1-6; no firm D call. V dropped 6 bases and J dropped 10 bases, with 16 bases sitting between them. The CDR3 contains 14 residues. Germline CDR1 is MDHEN and CDR2 is SYDVKM. The CDR3 region is CASSYDLTGSPLHF. CDR3 bases: TGTGCCAGCAGCTATGACCTAACGGGGTCACCCCTCCACTTT. The full variable domain, completed using reference TRBV28 and TRBJ1-6, is DVKVTQSSRYLVKRTGEKVFLECVQDMDHENMFWYRQDPGLGLRLIYFSYDVKMKEKGDIPEGYSVSREKKERFSLILESASTNQTSMYLCASSYDLTGSPLHFGNGTRLTVT.

The chain employs TRBV5-1 and TRBJ2-2, with D unresolved. V dropped 4 bases and J dropped 6 bases, with 13 bases sitting between them. The length of the CDR3 is 14 residues. Germline V gives CDR1 SGHRS, CDR2 YFSETQ. The CDR3 coding sequence is TGCGCCAGCAGCGTTACCCTAGGGTCCGGGGAGCTGTTTTTT. It encodes CASSVTLGSGELFF.

This clonotype was seen only a few times. The chain combines TRBV29-1 with TRBJ2-5; D uncertain. The CDR3 is 9 amino acids. Germline V lookup: CDR1 SQVTM, CDR2 ANQGSEA. V shed 7 bases and J shed 2 bases, with 2 bases lying between them. The CDR3 loop is CSGQETQYF. CDR3 nucleotide sequence: TGCAGCGGACAAGAGACCCAGTACTTC.

This chain links TRBV6-1 with TRBJ2-5; TRBD2 aligns across 12 bases. Germline CDR1 is MNHNS and CDR2 is SASEGT. J was trimmed by 4 bases and V by 6 bases; bases with no gene match: 6. CDR3 length: 15 residues. The CDR3 spells CASSGLAGYGETQYF. DNA for the CDR3: TGTGCCAGCAGCGGACTAGCGGGGTACGGAGAGACCCAGTACTTC.

Remarks on this clonotype: The CDR3 ends on some other residue instead of the conserved phenylalanine or tryptophan, so this is likely a read error. The V call is TRBV7-8, the J call TRBJ1-5, with D possibly TRBD1 on 5 matching bases. Trimming took off 3 bases at V and 1 base at J, with 13 bases between the two ends. Germline V gives CDR1 SGHVS, CDR2 FQNEAQ. The CDR3 is 16 residues long. CDR3 protein: CASSLVGARSNQPQHY. DNA of the CDR3: TGTGCCAGCAGCTTGGTCGGGGCGAGGAGCAATCAGCCCCAGCATTAT.

The chain combines TRBV5-1 with TRBJ2-7; TRBD2 is a possible D gene (7 bases). The CDR3 consists of 15 residues. Germline CDR1 SGHRS, CDR2 YFSETQ. V was trimmed by 4 bases and J by 5 bases, leaving 19 bases between them. CDR3 sequence: CASSPGRGQRDEQYF. For the CDR3, the DNA is TGCGCCAGCAGCCCCGGGCGGGGGCAACGGGACGAGCAGTACTTC. The full variable domain, its missing parts supplied by reference TRBV5-1 and TRBJ2-7, is KAGVTQTPRYLIKTRGQQVTLSCSPISGHRSVSWYQQTPGQGLQFLFEYFSETQRNKGNFPGRFSGRQFSNSRSEMNVSTLELGDSALYLCASSPGRGQRDEQYFGPGTRLTVT.

The chain uses TRBV12-3 or TRBV12-4 and TRBJ2-1; 12 bases map to TRBD1. With 6 bases clipped from V and 8 bases from J, the junction kept 8 bases outside the gene matches. The length of the CDR3 is 15 residues. Written as DNA, the CDR3 is TGTGCCAGCAGCACCGGGACAGGGGGCCGCGATGAGCAGTTCTTC. Encoded protein: CASSTGTGGRDEQFF.

This clonotype turned up a few times. CDR3 coding DNA: TGCAGCGGCCACCGGGTGAAGGCCGAGGGAGCTTTCTTT. Translated: CSGHRVKAEGAFF. This chain links TRBV29-1 with TRBJ1-1; D unresolved. Germline assignment: CDR1 SQVTM and CDR2 ANQGSEA. This CDR3 contains 13 residues. Trimming left V 7 bases short and J 10 bases short, with 22 bases between.

The chain uses TRBV6-6 and TRBJ1-1; D possibly corresponds to TRBD1 (5 bases). The ends were cut back, 7 bases at V and 6 bases at J, with 9 bases in the middle. Germline CDR1 reads MNHNY; CDR2 reads SVGAGI (reference sequence). The CDR3 sequence is 11 residues long. CDR3 in amino acids: CASTGGPEAFF. CDR3 nucleotides: TGTGCCAGCACCGGGGGTCCTGAAGCTTTCTTT.

The chain is built from TRBV15 and TRBJ1-1; D ambiguous. Looked up from germline, CDR1 is LNHNV and CDR2 is YYDKDF (reference sequence). Trimming left V 0 bases short and J 0 bases short, with 11 bases between. This CDR3 has 16 residues. CDR3 sequence: CATSRDLGRLNTEAFF. Here the CDR3 DNA reads TGTGCCACCAGCAGAGATCTAGGACGGTTGAACACTGAAGCTTTCTTT.

The CDR3 DNA sequence: TGTGCCAGCAATGGGGCGGAGGGCCTGTTAAGGAATGAGCAGTTCTTC. Encoded protein: CASNGAEGLLRNEQFF. The genes are TRBV12-3 or TRBV12-4 and TRBJ2-1, with D maybe TRBD2 (6 bases). The CDR3 covers 16 residues. V gave up 7 bases and J gave up 7 bases, with 23 bases separating them.

The V and J genes are TRBV20-1 and TRBJ1-2; 8 bases fit TRBD1. V was pared by 6 bases and J by 8 bases, with 14 bases of the junction left unmatched. Germline CDR1 DFQATT, CDR2 SNEGSKA (reference sequence). This CDR3 has 14 residues. CDR3 loop: CSAAPQGAWLGYTF. The CDR3 nucleotides read TGCAGTGCGGCCCCGCAGGGGGCTTGGCTCGGCTACACCTTC.

The chain recombines TRBV5-1 with TRBJ2-2; D gene uncertain. CDR3 length: 16 residues. V shed 1 base and J shed 0 bases, with 10 bases lying between them. Per germline, CDR1 SGHRS and CDR2 YFSETQ. In nucleotides, the CDR3 is TGCGCCAGCAGCTTGAGGCAGATCGCGAACACCGGGGAGCTGTTTTTT. Translated: CASSLRQIANTGELFF.

The chain joins TRBV12-3 or TRBV12-4 to TRBJ2-3; D gene ambiguous. The CDR3 has 11 residues. With 5 bases removed from V and 10 bases from J, the gap between germline ends came to 10 bases. CDR3 in DNA: TGTGCCAGCAGTCTCAGTGGTCCGCAGTATTTT. Encoded protein: CASSLSGPQYF.

J is TRBJ2-1 and V is TRBV29-1; the match to TRBD2 covers 7 bases. Germline-derived CDR1 and CDR2 are SQVTM and ANQGSEA. This CDR3 spans 15 amino acids. After removal of 6 bases from V and 5 bases from J, the junction contained 13 bases not matched to a gene. The CDR3 sequence is CSVLGERGANNEQFF. In DNA form, the CDR3 reads TGCAGCGTACTCGGGGAGCGGGGTGCTAACAATGAGCAGTTCTTC.

This clonotype was seen a handful of times. At one end, the junction sequence differs from germline, possibly due to a read error. This rearrangement joins TRBV20-1 to TRBJ2-7; 7 bases agree with TRBD1. Germline lookup yields CDR1 DFQATT and CDR2 SNEGSKA (reference sequence). This CDR3 is built from 13 residues. The CDR3 protein is CSAGDRVRTEQYF. DNA of the CDR3: TGCAGTGCTGGAGACAGGGTTCGGACCGAGCAGTACTTC.

The chain has TRBV28 and TRBJ1-4; TRBD1 might be the D (6 bases). V lost 7 bases, J lost 8 bases, and 17 bases lay in between. This CDR3 is 14 amino acids long. CDR1 is MDHEN and CDR2 is SYDVKM in the germline V gene. CDR3 region: CASKMGTLVEKLFF. The CDR3 DNA sequence: TGTGCCAGCAAGATGGGGACACTGGTGGAAAAACTGTTTTTT.

The count of this clonotype is one. This chain links TRBV11-2 with TRBJ1-6; D may be TRBD1 (5 bases). The CDR3 totals 16 residues. Germline lookup yields CDR1 SGHAT and CDR2 FQNNGV. Trimming removed 4 bases at V and 4 bases at J, with 14 bases between. The CDR3, as DNA: TGTGCCAGCAGCTCCGATCCGCGGGGGTATAATTCACCCCTCCACTTT. This gives the protein CASSSDPRGYNSPLHF.

This clonotype was counted a few times. CDR3 coding DNA: TGCGCCAGCAGCCAAGAACAGCGGAGCACAGATACGCAGTATTTT. Translating it yields CASSQEQRSTDTQYF. V and J are TRBV4-1 and TRBJ2-3; D is perhaps TRBD2 (5 bases). This CDR3 spans 15 amino acids. Between the trimmed V and J ends, which lost 0 bases and 0 bases, there was a span of 7 bases. Germline loops: CDR1 MGHRA, CDR2 YSYEKL.

This clonotype was found many times. V is TRBV24-1 and J is TRBJ2-5; 15 nucleotides match TRBD2. Germline CDR1 and CDR2: KGHDR and SFDVKD. The CDR3 loop spans 17 amino acids. V shed 3 bases and J 1 base; nucleotides not matched to a gene: 2. The CDR3 DNA reads TGTGCCACCAGTGATGGGGGACTAGCGGGGGGCCAAGAGACCCAGTACTTC. Translation gives CATSDGGLAGGQETQYF.

This rearrangement joins TRBV5-1 to TRBJ2-5; D not certain. The CDR3 runs to 14 residues. Per germline, CDR1 SGHRS and CDR2 YFSETQ. V was shortened by 0 bases and J by 2 bases, with 8 bases between the two germline ends. CDR3 coding DNA: TGCGCCAGCAGCTTGGCCACACTGCAAGAGACCCAGTACTTC. It yields the protein CASSLATLQETQYF.